The present T cell receptor (beta chain) was sequenced within a study of CD4 T cells in relation to SARS-CoV-2 and coronaviruses. Whole-study context: PBMCs were cultured with antigen for roughly 11 days before TCR beta sequencing.

Study conclusions and caveats: This crossreactivity analysis covered spike protein alone, no other viral proteins.

A word on this clone: The antigen remains unidentified.

The CDR3 runs 17 residues. The V and J ends lost 1 base and 4 bases, in that order; junction bases with no gene match: 12. Germline V gene lookup returns CDR1 SGHVS and CDR2 FQNEAQ. Generated by immunoSEQ multiplex PCR, the TCRdb table keeps only in-frame clones and is missing some. The sample carries some 21,000 clones, 74% recorded once. Before the COVID-19 pandemic, during about 2010-2019, CD4+ T cells were taken from unexposed donors. Isolation of CD4+ T cells took place after roughly nine days in culture. Each well had a few million PBMCs in approximately 5.2% human AB serum with IL-2. This sequence joins TRBV7-8 and TRBJ2-7; 8 bases are shared with TRBD2. The source of this sequence is a human donor in good health. Sample: CD4+ T cells from PBMCs, cultured in vitro. The chain's CDR3 is CASSLVVVAGQSYEQYF. DNA for the CDR3: TGTGCCAGCAGCTTAGTTGTTGTAGCGGGGCAGTCTTACGAGCAGTACTTC.